One T cell receptor (beta chain) is described in this entry. Its antigen is unknown. The sample is drawn from a study of T-cell memory formation after mild COVID-19. Notes on the study in general: A second wave of clones peaked on day 37, and their SARS-CoV-2 specificity went unconfirmed.

Germline V gives CDR1 SQVTM, CDR2 ANQGSEA. The V and J ends lost 3 bases and 3 bases respectively, with 9 bases between them. This CDR3 has 13 residues. TCRdb reanalysed the 5' RACE reads using MiXCR and keeps one entry per CDR3 protein. The sample holds some 600,000 distinct CDR3 sequences, 15% to 20% seen once. This clonotype was obtained from an adult woman who had mild COVID-19 (a few samples of this study predate the infection). Cell type and time point are not known. Sequenced material: PBMCs or a T cell subset sorted from them (not recorded which). The chain employs TRBV29-1 and TRBJ1-3; D is unresolved. The CDR3 here is CSVEYSGGNTIYF. CDR3 DNA sequence: TGCAGCGTTGAGTATAGCGGTGGAAACACCATATATTTT.